Shown below are 13 T cell receptor beta chains from a single sample sequenced in a study of T cell repertoires in cytomegalovirus infection. TCRdb redid the calling of the reads with MiXCR, one entry per CDR3 protein. Of about 260,000 distinct CDR3 sequences listed, roughly 15% are singletons. Sequencing was performed on PBMCs. The origin of the receptors is a human donor in good health (CMV status not recorded). Some clones in this sample may be carry-over from other donors' samples.

This clonotype was seen at least ten times. V and J are TRBV7-2 and TRBJ2-7, with D uncertain. This CDR3 is built from 14 residues. Trimming stripped 2 bases from V and 4 bases from J, with 12 bases between. The germline V gene encodes CDR1 SGHTA and CDR2 FQGNSA. Here the CDR3 DNA reads TGTGCCAGCAGCTTAAACGGGCCGCCTTACGAGCAGTACTTC. Its protein product is CASSLNGPPYEQYF.

This clonotype was observed many times. V is TRBV11-2 and J is TRBJ1-1; D perhaps matches TRBD1 (6 bases). The ends were cut back, 3 bases at V and 6 bases at J, with 23 bases in the middle. The CDR3 consists of 17 residues. CDR1 and CDR2 (germline): SGHAT, FQNNGV. CDR3 nucleotide sequence: TGTGCCAGCAGCTTTTCGGGGGCACCTGTACAAGAGGCTGAAGCTTTCTTT. Protein product: CASSFSGAPVQEAEAFF.

The sample holds a few counts of this clonotype. The gene calls are TRBV12-3 or TRBV12-4 and TRBJ2-7, with D uncertain. The CDR3 is 13 amino acids. V gave up 5 bases and J gave up 2 bases, with 10 bases separating them. CDR3 loop: CASSLQITYEQYF. As DNA, the CDR3 is TGTGCCAGCAGTCTACAGATCACCTACGAGCAGTACTTC.

This clonotype has more than one count but fewer than ten. For the CDR3, the DNA is TGCGCCAGCAGCCCGGAGGTGAACACTGAAGCTTTCTTT. Its translation: CASSPEVNTEAFF. V is TRBV5-1 and J is TRBJ1-1; no reliable D call. V was shortened by 4 bases and J by 0 bases, with 7 bases between the two germline ends. The CDR3 has 13 residues. Germline lookup yields CDR1 SGHRS and CDR2 YFSETQ.

This clonotype came up a few times. The chain joins TRBV12-5 to TRBJ2-5; tentatively, D is TRBD1 or TRBD2 (6 bases each). Germline lookup yields CDR1 LGHNT and CDR2 FRNRAP. Trimming stripped 1 base from V and 2 bases from J, with 17 bases between. There are 17 residues in the CDR3. Written as DNA, the CDR3 is TGTGCTAGTGGTTTGGCGCCCGGGGGAAGGGGGCAAGAGACCCAGTACTTC. Its protein is CASGLAPGGRGQETQYF.

This clonotype was seen more than once but under ten times. This sequence joins TRBV6-6 and TRBJ2-3; 11 bases map to TRBD2. Germline CDR1 reads MNHNY; CDR2 reads SVGAGI (reference sequence). V lost 5 bases and J lost 4; bases outside the gene matches: 5. This CDR3 has 15 amino acids. The CDR3 DNA is TGTGCCAGCAGTCACAGGGGACTAGCGGCAGATACGCAGTATTTT. This codes for CASSHRGLAADTQYF.

This clonotype appeared a few times. This chain connects TRBV5-8 to TRBJ2-1, with TRBD2 identical over 8 bases. The CDR3 consists of 18 residues. The trim removed 0 bases at V and 0 bases at J, leaving 8 bases unmatched. The germline V gene has CDR1 SGHTS and CDR2 YDEGEE. The CDR3: CASSLGAAGVLSYNEQFF. The CDR3 DNA follows: TGTGCCAGCAGCTTGGGGGCAGCGGGAGTACTCTCCTACAATGAGCAGTTCTTC.

This clonotype has a count of ten or more. The chain joins TRBV20-1 to TRBJ1-1, with D maybe TRBD1 (6 bases). Germline assignment: CDR1 DFQATT and CDR2 SNEGSKA (reference sequence). CDR3 length equals 10 residues. CDR3 sequence reads: CRRGSAEAFF. The CDR3 DNA is TGCAGAAGGGGGTCGGCTGAAGCTTTCTTT.

The V gene is TRBV19, the J gene TRBJ2-1; D remains ambiguous. V was cut by 2 bases and J by 10 bases, with 24 bases left in between. Per the germline V gene, CDR1 is LNHDA and CDR2 is SQIVND (reference sequence). The CDR3 contains 17 residues. CDR3 DNA: TGTGCCAGTAGTATAACGGATGGCAGTTTCCCCCTCGACGAGCAGTTCTTC. This sequence encodes CASSITDGSFPLDEQFF. Variable domain in full (rest from reference TRBV19 and TRBJ2-1): DGGITQSPKYLFRKEGQNVTLSCEQNLNHDAMYWYRQDPGQGLRLIYYSQIVNDFQKGDIAEGYSVSREKKESFPLTVTSAQKNPTAFYLCASSITDGSFPLDEQFFGPGTRLTVL.

This clonotype has a count of ten or more. The chain joins TRBV11-3 to TRBJ2-1; D is undetermined. Germline V CDR1 and CDR2: SGHNT, YENEEA. This CDR3 comprises 13 residues. The V end was cut by 2 bases, the J end by 6 bases, with 8 bases between. The CDR3 sequence: CASSLSQLNEQFF. The CDR3 DNA follows: TGTGCCAGCAGCTTAAGTCAGCTCAATGAGCAGTTCTTC.

This clonotype was seen more than once but under ten times. V is TRBV12-3 or TRBV12-4 and J is TRBJ2-1, with 12 bases identical to TRBD2. After removal of 5 bases from V and 5 bases from J, the junction contained 7 bases not matched to a gene. This CDR3 comprises 16 residues. The CDR3 nucleotides read TGTGCCAGCAGTCCGCGACTAGCGGGAGCCAACAATGAGCAGTTCTTC. It encodes CASSPRLAGANNEQFF.

This clonotype has just a few counts. The chain has TRBV29-1 and TRBJ1-1; 9 nucleotides line up with TRBD1. This CDR3 region has 13 residues. After removal of 5 bases from V and 3 bases from J, the junction contained 4 bases not matched to a gene. Germline lookup yields CDR1 SQVTM and CDR2 ANQGSEA. The CDR3 reads CSVSGQGDTEAFF. CDR3 nucleotides: TGCAGCGTTTCGGGACAGGGCGACACTGAAGCTTTCTTT. Supplemented by reference TRBV29-1 and TRBJ1-1, the full variable domain reads SAVISQKPSRDICQRGTSLTIQCQVDSQVTMMFWYRQQPGQSLTLIATANQGSEATYESGFVIDKFPISRPNLTFSTLTVSNMSPEDSSIYLCSVSGQGDTEAFFGQGTRLTVV.

This clonotype was counted ten times or more. J is TRBJ2-7 and V is TRBV7-8; unclear D gene. The V gene lost 4 bases and the J gene lost 4 bases, with 17 bases spanning the gap. The CDR3 runs to 15 residues. The germline V gene has CDR1 SGHVS and CDR2 FQNEAQ. The CDR3 DNA sequence: TGTGCCAGCAGCTCTAACGTAGGCCTTTTGTACGAGCAGTACTTC. Residues: CASSSNVGLLYEQYF.